Each of the 7 T cell receptor beta chains below was sequenced from the same sample in a study of siplizumab effects on memory and regulatory T cells. Clones were sequenced by immunoSEQ multiplex PCR, and TCRdb holds only the in-frame ones, with some missing. Among over 60,000 clones listed, roughly nine tenths were seen once. The source material was CD8+ T cells sorted from blood. The receptor source for this set is a human donor in good health.

Of note for this clone: The same CDR3 arises from other DNA sequences in this sample as well. This chain connects TRBV5-1 to TRBJ2-7; no definite D call. Germline V gene data show CDR1 as SGHRS and CDR2 as YFSETQ. The CDR3 length is 12 residues. Deletions cut 4 bases from V and 3 bases from J, with 8 bases between. This CDR3 is CASSLGGYEQYF. CDR3 coding DNA: TGCGCCAGCAGCCTCGGCGGCTACGAGCAGTACTTC.

The rearrangement links TRBV7-9 to TRBJ2-7; either TRBD1 or TRBD2 may fit D (5 bases each). Germline assignment: CDR1 SEHNR and CDR2 FQNEAQ (reference sequence). The CDR3 has 14 residues. The germline V and J ends were trimmed by 5 bases and 5 bases, with 16 bases remaining between them. In nucleotides, the CDR3 is TGTGCCAGCAGCCGTCCCGGGGACGGCCACGAGCAGTACTTC. Its protein product is CASSRPGDGHEQYF.

V gene TRBV6-1 combines with J gene TRBJ1-5; D not certain. V was trimmed by 7 bases and J by 9 bases, leaving 10 bases between them. This CDR3 has 11 residues. The germline gives CDR1 MNHNS, CDR2 SASEGT. CDR3 coding DNA: TGTGCCAGCACTGGCCGCCCGCCCCAGCATTTT. It yields the protein CASTGRPPQHF.

The CDR3 coding sequence is TGTGCCAGAAGCTTGGGGACTAGCATACTTCCGAACACCGGGGAGCTGTTTTTT. It translates to CARSLGTSILPNTGELFF. V and J are TRBV5-3 and TRBJ2-2; 8 bases align to TRBD2. TRBV5-3 belongs to the ORF category, with a function that is uncertain. V was pared by 0 bases and J by 0 bases, with 7 bases of the junction left unmatched. This CDR3 is built from 18 residues.

The chain combines TRBV7-9 with TRBJ2-7, with D perhaps matching TRBD2 (5 bases). V dropped 3 bases and J dropped 3 bases, with 9 bases sitting between them. The CDR3 has 13 amino acids. The germline gives CDR1 SEHNR, CDR2 FQNEAQ (reference sequence). The CDR3 bases are TGTGCCAGCAGCTTTACCGGGGACTACGAGCAGTACTTC. Its translation: CASSFTGDYEQYF.

The chain joins TRBV5-1 to TRBJ2-1; 10 nucleotides match TRBD1. Unmatched junction bases numbered 12, after V lost 6 bases and J lost 9 bases. This CDR3 spans 15 amino acids. Germline values: CDR1 SGHRS, CDR2 YFSETQ. Here the CDR3 reads CASTSPGTGVFEQFF. The CDR3 DNA reads TGCGCCAGCACCAGTCCCGGGACAGGGGTTTTTGAGCAGTTCTTC.

This clone was observed a single time. The gene calls are TRBV19 and TRBJ1-2; 7 bases align to TRBD1. CDR1 is LNHDA and CDR2 is SQIVND in the germline V gene (reference sequence). CDR3 length equals 16 residues. V was clipped by 4 bases and J by 0 bases; unmatched bases: 8. The CDR3, as DNA: TGTGCCAGTAGTACCCCCGGGACAGAGGCTAACTATGGCTACACCTTC. It is translated as CASSTPGTEANYGYTF.